This TCR beta chain was recovered during a study of cytomegalovirus exposure and HLA in healthy donors. Study at large: Membership in the Caucasian-associated ancestry cluster was found for 81% of 300 to 500 genotyped donors. Study outcomes and limitations: Associated with HLA alleles at 0.05 false discovery rate in a later analysis were over 15,000 TCR beta sequences.

The PCR ran on 60 Vbeta and 13 Jbeta primers. This table comes from immunoSEQ multiplex PCR, and its TCRdb copy is limited to in-frame clones, with some not included. The repertoire has around 130,000 clones, approximately 70% of them found once; the top ten carry 1.5% to 2%. With respect to this clone: Antigen unknown.

This CDR3 has 16 residues. V lost 4 bases, J lost 7 bases, and 12 bases stayed unmatched. Unrecorded immune exposures were likely, despite nominal health at sampling. This receptor was identified in a woman in her twenties or thirties in good health and CMV-seronegative. The gene calls are TRBV5-3 and TRBJ2-4; TRBD1 matches at 9 bases. TRBV5-3 is reported as an ORF; its role is uncertain. The specimen was PBMCs. CDR3 sequence (DNA): TGTGCCAGAAGCCCCCAACAGGGGGCTGGGGGGAACATTCAGTACTTC. Translating gives CARSPQQGAGGNIQYF.